This T cell receptor (beta chain) was found in a study of CXCR3 chemokines and chemotherapy response in bladder cancer. TCRdb re-derived calls from the PCR reads in MiXCR, one entry per CDR3 protein. The sample consists of approximately 3,000 distinct CDR3 sequences, around 17% of them appearing once. This clonotype was detected many times. CDR3 length: 15 amino acids. The V end was cut by 6 bases, the J end by 5 bases, with 20 bases between. The germline V gene encodes CDR1 SGHNT and CDR2 YYREEE (reference sequence). The receptor was isolated from a human donor with bladder cancer that did not respond to neoadjuvant chemotherapy. The biological material was taken from a patient whose treatment included neoadjuvant chemotherapy. The J gene is TRBJ2-5, the V gene TRBV5-4; TRBD1 or TRBD2 may be the D gene (6 bases each). The CDR3 nucleotides are TGTGCCAGCACCACCTACGGGGGCGAGAGGGAGACCCAGTACTTC. Its protein is CASTTYGGERETQYF.